This T cell receptor (beta chain) comes out of a study of blood T cells in healthy people across ages. Then a second PCR, running roughly 6 to 12 cycles, was carried out with a sample-barcoded 5' primer and a J-beta primer mix. Individual samples furnished no less than 2.5 million CDR3-containing paired-end reads apiece. TCRdb used MiXCR to reprocess the 5' RACE reads, holding one entry per CDR3 protein. The sample yields about 800,000 distinct CDR3 sequences, 25% seen once. CDR1 and CDR2 from the germline V gene are DFQATT and SNEGSKA (reference sequence). The CDR3 sequence is 14 residues long. V gave up 3 bases and J gave up 6 bases; unmatched junction bases: 10. This clonotype has just a few counts. Another study also made use of these data, one on T cells of mothers and their children. As that study records: According to the study, all extracted RNA entered cDNA synthesis at roughly 1.5 ug per 15 ul.

The rearrangement links TRBV20-1 to TRBJ1-1; TRBD1 aligns across 7 bases. Sequenced material: blood. This TCR was recovered from a boy younger than 18 in good health. Written as DNA, the CDR3 is TGCAGTGCTAGTTCGGGACAGCCAAGGCCTGAAGCTTTCTTT. Translating gives CSASSGQPRPEAFF.